These T cell receptor beta chains were read from a single sample in a study of breast tumors, draining lymph nodes, adjacent tissues. MiXCR, applied by TCRdb to the multiplex PCR reads, yields one record per CDR3 protein. The top ten clones hold about 3.5% of a sample with around 130,000 distinct CDR3 sequences, approximately 20% of them seen once. The material sequenced was axillary lymph node tissue. Every receptor here comes from a female donor with breast cancer. Some clones in this sample may be carry-over from other donors' samples. CDR3s include the opening cysteine and the closing phenylalanine or tryptophan. Each record gives: V gene, J gene, clone size, D gene, CDR3 DNA, CDR3 protein. The D gene is left open where the match is weak. Expanded clones are given a class, and other clones once, few, many or no size at all.

v_gene: TRBV18; j_gene: TRBJ2-1; abundance: NA; d_gene: NA; CDR3nt: TGTGCCAGCTCGCCTGACAGGAGCTCCTACAATGAGCAGTTCTTC; CDR3aa: CASSPDRSSYNEQFF
v_gene: TRBV7-9; j_gene: TRBJ2-7; abundance: once; d_gene: TRBD2; CDR3nt: TGTGCCAGCAGCCTCGGACACGGGACTAGCGGGACTTACGAGCAGTACTTC; CDR3aa: CASSLGHGTSGTYEQYF
v_gene: TRBV7-2; j_gene: TRBJ1-2; abundance: many; d_gene: NA; CDR3nt: TGTGCCAGCAGCTTAGGACAGTCAGACTATGGCTACACCTTC; CDR3aa: CASSLGQSDYGYTF
v_gene: TRBV19; j_gene: TRBJ1-1; abundance: NA; d_gene: TRBD1; CDR3nt: TGTGCCAGTAGTCTTCCAATGGGACAGGTGAAAGCTTTCTTT; CDR3aa: CASSLPMGQVKAFF
v_gene: TRBV7-9; j_gene: TRBJ2-7; abundance: NA; d_gene: TRBD1; CDR3nt: TGTGCCAGCAGCCCCCAGGACACCGGGACAGGGGCGGCTTGGTACGAGCAGTACTTC; CDR3aa: CASSPQDTGTGAAWYEQYF
v_gene: TRBV29-1; j_gene: TRBJ2-3; abundance: many; d_gene: TRBD1; CDR3nt: TGCAGCGTTGTCACAGGGGCCACAGATACGCAGTATTTT; CDR3aa: CSVVTGATDTQYF
v_gene: TRBV6-1; j_gene: TRBJ2-1; abundance: many; d_gene: TRBD2; CDR3nt: TGTGCCAGCATGTCTAGCGGTTTTTACAATGAGCAGTTCTTC; CDR3aa: CASMSSGFYNEQFF
v_gene: TRBV20-1; j_gene: TRBJ1-4; abundance: many; d_gene: NA; CDR3nt: TGCAGTGCTAGAGATCCGTCAGGGGATGAAAAACTGTTTTTT; CDR3aa: CSARDPSGDEKLFF
v_gene: TRBV7-8; j_gene: TRBJ2-5; abundance: many; d_gene: NA; CDR3nt: TGTGCCAGCAGCTTAGTCCCAGGTTTCCAAGAGACCCAGTACTTC; CDR3aa: CASSLVPGFQETQYF
v_gene: TRBV2; j_gene: TRBJ1-5; abundance: many; d_gene: NA; CDR3nt: TGTGCCAGCAGTGAAGCGCGGGCAAGCAATCAGCCCCAGCATTTT; CDR3aa: CASSEARASNQPQHF
v_gene: TRBV11-2; j_gene: TRBJ2-7; abundance: many; d_gene: TRBD2; CDR3nt: TGTGCCAGCAGCTTAGATAGCGGGACGACCTACGAGCAGTACTTC; CDR3aa: CASSLDSGTTYEQYF
v_gene: TRBV12-3/TRBV12-4; j_gene: TRBJ2-1; abundance: many; d_gene: NA; CDR3nt: TGTGCCAGCAGGCCACCAGCTGGGAGGGGGCACAATGAGCAGTTCTTC; CDR3aa: CASRPPAGRGHNEQFF
v_gene: TRBV20-1; j_gene: TRBJ2-7; abundance: many; d_gene: TRBD2; CDR3nt: TGCAGTGCTAGCCTAGGTCAGAGCGGGGGCGGCGAGCAGTACTTC; CDR3aa: CSASLGQSGGGEQYF
v_gene: TRBV5-4; j_gene: TRBJ2-1; abundance: many; d_gene: NA; CDR3nt: TGTGCCAGCAGCCCCGGGGCTGGCTATGAGCAGTTCTTC; CDR3aa: CASSPGAGYEQFF
v_gene: TRBV20-1; j_gene: TRBJ2-1; abundance: many; d_gene: TRBD2; CDR3nt: TGCAGTGCTAGAGATTTACTAGCGGGAGGATCCAATGAGCAGTTCTTC; CDR3aa: CSARDLLAGGSNEQFF
v_gene: TRBV7-8; j_gene: TRBJ2-7; abundance: NA; d_gene: TRBD2; CDR3nt: TGTGCCAGCAGCTTAGCCAGACTAGCGGGGCCATACGAGCAGTGCTTC; CDR3aa: CASSLARLAGPYEQCF
v_gene: TRBV19; j_gene: TRBJ1-6; abundance: many; d_gene: NA; CDR3nt: TGTGCCAGTAGGCGGAGCTCCTATAATTCACCCCTCCACTTT; CDR3aa: CASRRSSYNSPLHF